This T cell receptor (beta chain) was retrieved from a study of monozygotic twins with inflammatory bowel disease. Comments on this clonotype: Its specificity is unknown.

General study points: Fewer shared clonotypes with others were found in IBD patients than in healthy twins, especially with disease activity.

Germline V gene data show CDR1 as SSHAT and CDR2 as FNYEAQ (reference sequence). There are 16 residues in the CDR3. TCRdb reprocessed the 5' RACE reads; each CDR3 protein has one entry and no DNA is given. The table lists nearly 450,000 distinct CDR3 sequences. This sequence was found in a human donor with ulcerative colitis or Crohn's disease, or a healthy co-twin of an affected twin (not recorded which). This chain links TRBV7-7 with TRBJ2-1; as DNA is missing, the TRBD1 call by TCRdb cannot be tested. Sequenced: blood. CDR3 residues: CASSFSPGQGLGEQFF.